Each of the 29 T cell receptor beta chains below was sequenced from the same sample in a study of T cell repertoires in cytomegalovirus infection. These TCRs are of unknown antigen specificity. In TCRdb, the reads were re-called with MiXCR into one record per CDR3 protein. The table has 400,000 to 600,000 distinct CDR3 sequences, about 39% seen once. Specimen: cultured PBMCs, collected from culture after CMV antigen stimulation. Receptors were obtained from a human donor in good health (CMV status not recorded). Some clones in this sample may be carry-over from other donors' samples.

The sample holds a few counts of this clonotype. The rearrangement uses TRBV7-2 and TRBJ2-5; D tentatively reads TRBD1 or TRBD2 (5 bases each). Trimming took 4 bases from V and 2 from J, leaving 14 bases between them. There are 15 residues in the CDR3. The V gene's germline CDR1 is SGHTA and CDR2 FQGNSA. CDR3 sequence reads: CASSSSGQTQETQYF. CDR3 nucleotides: TGTGCCAGCAGCTCCTCGGGGCAGACACAAGAGACCCAGTACTTC.

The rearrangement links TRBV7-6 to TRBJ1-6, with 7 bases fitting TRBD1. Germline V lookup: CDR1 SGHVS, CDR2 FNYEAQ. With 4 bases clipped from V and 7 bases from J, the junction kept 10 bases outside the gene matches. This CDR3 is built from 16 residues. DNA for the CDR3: TGTGCCAGCAGCTCCCGACAGGGTTTAGGAAATTCACCCCTCCACTTT. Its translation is CASSSRQGLGNSPLHF. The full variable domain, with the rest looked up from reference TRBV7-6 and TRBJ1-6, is GAGVSQSPRYKVTKRGQDVALRCDPISGHVSLYWYRQALGQGPEFLTYFNYEAQQDKSGLPNDRFSAERPEGSISTLTIQRTEQRDSAMYRCASSSRQGLGNSPLHFGNGTRLTVT.

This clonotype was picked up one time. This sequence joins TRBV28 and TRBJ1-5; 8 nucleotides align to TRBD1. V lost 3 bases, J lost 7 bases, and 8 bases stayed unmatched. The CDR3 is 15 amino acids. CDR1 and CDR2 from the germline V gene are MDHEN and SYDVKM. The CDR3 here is CASSFQGAWDQPQHF. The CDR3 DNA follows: TGTGCCAGCAGTTTCCAGGGGGCCTGGGACCAGCCCCAGCATTTT.

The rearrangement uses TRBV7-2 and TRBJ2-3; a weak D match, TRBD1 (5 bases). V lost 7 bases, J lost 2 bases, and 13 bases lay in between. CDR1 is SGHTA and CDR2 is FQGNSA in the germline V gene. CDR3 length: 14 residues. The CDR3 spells CASTSGPATDTQYF. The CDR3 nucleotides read TGTGCCAGCACTTCAGGGCCCGCCACAGATACGCAGTATTTT. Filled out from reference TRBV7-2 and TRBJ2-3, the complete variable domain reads GAGVSQSPSNKVTEKGKDVELRCDPISGHTALYWYRQSLGQGLEFLIYFQGNSAPDKSGLPSDRFSAERTGGSVSTLTIQRTQQEDSAVYLCASTSGPATDTQYFGPGTRLTVL.

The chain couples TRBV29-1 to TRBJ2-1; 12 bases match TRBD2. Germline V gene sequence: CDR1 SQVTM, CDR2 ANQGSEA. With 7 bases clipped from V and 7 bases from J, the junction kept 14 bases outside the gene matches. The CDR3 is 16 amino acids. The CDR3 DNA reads TGCAGCGCTCGCCGCCCCACTAGCGGGAGGTGGAATGAGCAGTTCTTC. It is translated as CSARRPTSGRWNEQFF.

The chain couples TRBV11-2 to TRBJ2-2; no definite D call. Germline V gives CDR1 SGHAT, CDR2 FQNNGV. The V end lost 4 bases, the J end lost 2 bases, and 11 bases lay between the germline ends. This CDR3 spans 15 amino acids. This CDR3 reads CASSSWLFNTGELFF. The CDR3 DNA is TGTGCCAGCAGCTCTTGGCTATTTAACACCGGGGAGCTGTTTTTT. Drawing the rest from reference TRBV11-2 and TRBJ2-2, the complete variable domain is EAGVAQSPRYKIIEKRQSVAFWCNPISGHATLYWYQQILGQGPKLLIQFQNNGVVDDSQLPKDRFSAERLKGVDSTLKIQPAKLEDSAVYLCASSSWLFNTGELFFGEGSRLTVL.

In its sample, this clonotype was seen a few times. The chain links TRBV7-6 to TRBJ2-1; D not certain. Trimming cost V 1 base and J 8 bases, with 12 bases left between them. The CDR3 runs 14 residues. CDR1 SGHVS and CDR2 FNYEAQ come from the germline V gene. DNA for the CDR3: TGTGCCAGCAGCTTAGGAAATCTTAAGGATGAGCAGTTCTTC. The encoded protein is CASSLGNLKDEQFF.

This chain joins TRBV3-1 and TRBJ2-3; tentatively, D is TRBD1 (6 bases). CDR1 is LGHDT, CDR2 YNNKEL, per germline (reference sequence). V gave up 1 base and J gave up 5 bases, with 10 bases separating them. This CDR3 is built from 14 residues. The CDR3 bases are TGTGCCAGCAGCCAAGGGACAGTAAGAGATACGCAGTATTTT. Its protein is CASSQGTVRDTQYF.

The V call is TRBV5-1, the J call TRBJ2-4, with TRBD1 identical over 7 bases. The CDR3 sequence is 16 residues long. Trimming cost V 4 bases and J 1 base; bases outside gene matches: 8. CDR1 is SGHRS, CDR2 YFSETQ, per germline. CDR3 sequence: CASSAGTAMAKNIQYF. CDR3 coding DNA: TGCGCCAGCAGCGCAGGGACAGCCATGGCCAAAAACATTCAGTACTTC.

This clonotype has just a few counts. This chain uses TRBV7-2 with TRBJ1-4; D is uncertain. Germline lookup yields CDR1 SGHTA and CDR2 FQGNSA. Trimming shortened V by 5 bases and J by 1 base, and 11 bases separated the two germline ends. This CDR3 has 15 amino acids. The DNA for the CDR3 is TGTGCCAGCAGCCCCCGCGGAGTAACTAATGAAAAACTGTTTTTT. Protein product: CASSPRGVTNEKLFF.

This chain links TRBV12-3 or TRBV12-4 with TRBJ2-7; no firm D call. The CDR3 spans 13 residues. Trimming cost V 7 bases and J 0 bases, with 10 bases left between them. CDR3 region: CASTPGLSYEQYF. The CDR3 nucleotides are TGTGCCAGCACTCCGGGCCTCTCCTACGAGCAGTACTTC.

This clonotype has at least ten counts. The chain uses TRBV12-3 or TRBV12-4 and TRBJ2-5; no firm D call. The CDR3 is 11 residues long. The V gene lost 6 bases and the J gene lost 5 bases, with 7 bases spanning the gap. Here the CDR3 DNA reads TGTGCCAGCAGCTTTCTGGAGACCCAGTACTTC. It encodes CASSFLETQYF.

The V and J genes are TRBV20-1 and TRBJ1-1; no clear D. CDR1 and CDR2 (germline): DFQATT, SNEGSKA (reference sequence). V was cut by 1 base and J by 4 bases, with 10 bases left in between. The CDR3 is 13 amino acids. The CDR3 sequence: CSARVGSPTEAFF. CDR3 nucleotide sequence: TGCAGTGCTAGAGTCGGTAGTCCCACTGAAGCTTTCTTT.

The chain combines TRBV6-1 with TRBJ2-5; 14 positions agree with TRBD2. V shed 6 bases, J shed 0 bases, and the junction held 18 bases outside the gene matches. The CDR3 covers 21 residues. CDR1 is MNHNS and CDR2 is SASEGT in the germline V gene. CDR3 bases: TGTGCCAGCAGCCGGGGACTAGCGGGAGTCGGCCTGGTGGCGTACCAAGAGACCCAGTACTTC. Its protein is CASSRGLAGVGLVAYQETQYF.

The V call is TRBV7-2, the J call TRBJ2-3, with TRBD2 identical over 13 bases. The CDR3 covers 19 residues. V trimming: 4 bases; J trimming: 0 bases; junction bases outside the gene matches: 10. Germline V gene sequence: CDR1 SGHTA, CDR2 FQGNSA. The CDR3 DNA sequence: TGTGCCAGCAGCTCCGCTACTAGCGGGGGGGCCCCTAGCACAGATACGCAGTATTTT. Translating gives CASSSATSGGAPSTDTQYF.

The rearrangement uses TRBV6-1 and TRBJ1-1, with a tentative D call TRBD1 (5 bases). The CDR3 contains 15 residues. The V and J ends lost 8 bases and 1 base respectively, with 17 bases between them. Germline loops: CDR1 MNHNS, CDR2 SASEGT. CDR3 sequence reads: CASRLGAAWNTEAFF. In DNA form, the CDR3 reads TGTGCCAGCCGACTCGGGGCCGCGTGGAACACTGAAGCTTTCTTT.

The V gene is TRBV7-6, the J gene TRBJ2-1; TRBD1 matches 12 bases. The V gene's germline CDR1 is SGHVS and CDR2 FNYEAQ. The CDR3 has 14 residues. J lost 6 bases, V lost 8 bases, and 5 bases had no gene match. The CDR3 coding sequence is TGTGCCAGCCGGGGACAGGGGGCTGGCAATGAGCAGTTCTTC. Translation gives CASRGQGAGNEQFF. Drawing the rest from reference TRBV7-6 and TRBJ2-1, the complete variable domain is GAGVSQSPRYKVTKRGQDVALRCDPISGHVSLYWYRQALGQGPEFLTYFNYEAQQDKSGLPNDRFSAERPEGSISTLTIQRTEQRDSAMYRCASRGQGAGNEQFFGPGTRLTVL.

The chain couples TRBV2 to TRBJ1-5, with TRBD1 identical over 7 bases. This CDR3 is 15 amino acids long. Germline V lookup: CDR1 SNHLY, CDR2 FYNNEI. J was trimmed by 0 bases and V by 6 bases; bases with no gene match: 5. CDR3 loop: CASRAGGDSNQPQHF. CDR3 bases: TGTGCCAGCAGGGCAGGGGGTGATAGCAATCAGCCCCAGCATTTT.

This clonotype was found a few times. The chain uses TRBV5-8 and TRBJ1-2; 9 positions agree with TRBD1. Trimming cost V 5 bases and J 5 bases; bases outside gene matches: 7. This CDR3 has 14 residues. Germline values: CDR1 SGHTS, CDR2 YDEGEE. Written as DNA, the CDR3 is TGTGCCAGCAGGACCTACAGGGGGCTATATGGCTACACCTTC. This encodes CASRTYRGLYGYTF.

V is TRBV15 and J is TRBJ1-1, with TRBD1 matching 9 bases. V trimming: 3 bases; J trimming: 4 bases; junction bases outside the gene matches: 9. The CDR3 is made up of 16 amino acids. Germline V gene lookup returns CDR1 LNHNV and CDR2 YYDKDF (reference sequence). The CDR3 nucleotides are TGTGCCACCAGCAGTGAAACAGTGGACAGGGGCACTGAAGCTTTCTTT. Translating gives CATSSETVDRGTEAFF.

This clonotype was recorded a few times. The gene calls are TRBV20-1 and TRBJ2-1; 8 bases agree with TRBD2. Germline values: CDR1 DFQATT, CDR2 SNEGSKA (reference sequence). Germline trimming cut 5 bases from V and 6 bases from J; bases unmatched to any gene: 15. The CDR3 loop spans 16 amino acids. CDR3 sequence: CSALRTSGQRFNEQFF. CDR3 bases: TGCAGTGCTTTGAGAACTAGCGGCCAGCGGTTCAATGAGCAGTTCTTC.

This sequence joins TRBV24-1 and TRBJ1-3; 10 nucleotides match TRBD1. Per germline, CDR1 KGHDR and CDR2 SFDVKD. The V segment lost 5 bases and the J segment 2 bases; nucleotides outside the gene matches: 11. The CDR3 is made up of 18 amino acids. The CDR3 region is CATSARTGGIVTGNTIYF. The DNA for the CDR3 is TGTGCCACCAGTGCAAGGACAGGGGGTATTGTAACTGGAAACACCATATATTTT.

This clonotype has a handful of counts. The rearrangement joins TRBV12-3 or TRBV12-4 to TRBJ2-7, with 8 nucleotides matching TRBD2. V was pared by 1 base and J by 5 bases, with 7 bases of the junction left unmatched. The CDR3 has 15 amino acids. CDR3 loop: CASSLGRRGAHEQYF. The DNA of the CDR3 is TGTGCCAGCAGTTTAGGGCGGCGGGGGGCCCACGAGCAGTACTTC.

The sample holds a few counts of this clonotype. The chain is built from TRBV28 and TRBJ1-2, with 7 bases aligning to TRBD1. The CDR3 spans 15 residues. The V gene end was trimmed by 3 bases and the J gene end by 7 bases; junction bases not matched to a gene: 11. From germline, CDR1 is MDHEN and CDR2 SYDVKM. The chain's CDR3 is CASSFGGQAKGGYTF. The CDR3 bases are TGTGCCAGCAGTTTCGGAGGACAGGCAAAAGGTGGCTACACCTTC.

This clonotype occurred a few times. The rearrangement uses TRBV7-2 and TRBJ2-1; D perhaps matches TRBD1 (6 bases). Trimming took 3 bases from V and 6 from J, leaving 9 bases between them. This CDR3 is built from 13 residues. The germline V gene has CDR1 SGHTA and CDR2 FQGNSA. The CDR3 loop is CASSLGAPNEQFF. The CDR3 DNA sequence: TGTGCCAGCAGCTTGGGGGCACCCAATGAGCAGTTCTTC. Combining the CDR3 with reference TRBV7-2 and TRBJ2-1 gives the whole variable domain GAGVSQSPSNKVTEKGKDVELRCDPISGHTALYWYRQSLGQGLEFLIYFQGNSAPDKSGLPSDRFSAERTGGSVSTLTIQRTQQEDSAVYLCASSLGAPNEQFFGPGTRLTVL.

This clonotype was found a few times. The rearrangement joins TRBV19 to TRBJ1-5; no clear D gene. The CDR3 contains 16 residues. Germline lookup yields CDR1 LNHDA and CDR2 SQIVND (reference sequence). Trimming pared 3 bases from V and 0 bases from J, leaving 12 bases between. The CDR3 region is CASSIPTSFSNQPQHF. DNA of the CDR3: TGTGCCAGTAGTATCCCAACGTCCTTTAGCAATCAGCCCCAGCATTTT. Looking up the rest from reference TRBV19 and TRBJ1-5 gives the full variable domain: DGGITQSPKYLFRKEGQNVTLSCEQNLNHDAMYWYRQDPGQGLRLIYYSQIVNDFQKGDIAEGYSVSREKKESFPLTVTSAQKNPTAFYLCASSIPTSFSNQPQHFGDGTRLSIL.

The CDR3 DNA is TGTGCCAGCAGTTTAGGCCAGGTGGGGACCCAGTACTTC. This translates into CASSLGQVGTQYF. The gene calls are TRBV28 and TRBJ2-5; no clear D. The CDR3 is 13 amino acids. The V end was cut by 2 bases, the J end by 7 bases, with 11 bases between. CDR1 and CDR2 (germline): MDHEN, SYDVKM.

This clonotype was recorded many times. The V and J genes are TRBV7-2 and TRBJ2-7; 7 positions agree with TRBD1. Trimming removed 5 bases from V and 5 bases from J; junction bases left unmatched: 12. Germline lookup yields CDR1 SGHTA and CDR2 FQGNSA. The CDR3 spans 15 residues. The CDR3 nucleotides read TGTGCCAGCAGCCCTGCGAGGGGGCGGAATAACGAGCAGTACTTC. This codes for CASSPARGRNNEQYF.

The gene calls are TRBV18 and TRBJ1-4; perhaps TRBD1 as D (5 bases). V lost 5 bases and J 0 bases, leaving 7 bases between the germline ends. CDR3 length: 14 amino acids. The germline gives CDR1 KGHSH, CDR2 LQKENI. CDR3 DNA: TGTGCCAGCTCAATGACAGCAACTAATGAAAAACTGTTTTTT. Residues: CASSMTATNEKLFF.